The 15 T cell receptor beta chains presented below share a single source sample, sequenced in a study of T cells in Graves' hyperthyroidism and ophthalmopathy. TCR beta CDR3 sequences were amplified from RNA transcripts. HTBI primers were used for first-round RT-PCR of the TCR CDR3. TCRdb itself ran the multiplex PCR reads through MiXCR, one entry per CDR3 protein. In the table there are approximately 420,000 distinct CDR3 sequences, more than 12% of which are singletons. Material: blood. The source of these receptors is a woman aged 25 to 39 with Graves' hyperthyroidism.

This clonotype appeared many times. The chain couples TRBV12-3 or TRBV12-4 to TRBJ2-7, with a possible D match to TRBD2 (6 bases). The CDR3 covers 13 residues. The germline V and J ends were trimmed by 6 bases and 3 bases, with 12 bases remaining between them. The CDR3 sequence: CASRFSGDYEQYF. The CDR3 DNA sequence: TGTGCCAGCAGATTTAGCGGAGACTACGAGCAGTACTTC.

The chain employs TRBV20-1 and TRBJ2-7; D gene ambiguous. Germline V lookup: CDR1 DFQATT, CDR2 SNEGSKA (reference sequence). The CDR3 length is 14 residues. V was trimmed by 3 bases and J by 2 bases, leaving 14 bases between them. CDR3 loop: CSARIPATPYEQYF. CDR3 coding DNA: TGCAGTGCTAGGATCCCGGCGACCCCCTACGAGCAGTACTTC.

There are many counts of this clonotype. The CDR3 nucleotides read TGTGCCAGCAGCTCTGGACAGGGGAACAATCAGCCCCAGCATTTT. Its translation is CASSSGQGNNQPQHF. The genes are TRBV28 and TRBJ1-5; 9 bases agree with TRBD1. The CDR3 extends over 15 amino acids. Germline lookup yields CDR1 MDHEN and CDR2 SYDVKM. The J segment lost 3 bases and the V segment lost 6 bases, leaving 6 bases of the junction unmatched.

This clonotype was seen at least ten times. J is TRBJ2-7 and V is TRBV28, with 7 nucleotides matching TRBD2. The CDR3 totals 15 residues. Germline V lookup: CDR1 MDHEN, CDR2 SYDVKM. V was pared by 3 bases and J by 5 bases, with 10 bases of the junction left unmatched. CDR3 in amino acids: CASSFGGSIGHEQYF. CDR3 bases: TGTGCCAGCAGTTTTGGCGGGAGTATCGGCCACGAGCAGTACTTC.

This clonotype occurred a few times. The chain has TRBV7-8 and TRBJ2-7, with a weak D call TRBD2 (6 bases). Deletions cut 5 bases from V and 7 bases from J, with 18 bases between. The CDR3 has 14 amino acids. Per germline, CDR1 SGHVS and CDR2 FQNEAQ. CDR3 sequence reads: CASSKRRDVGEQYF. The DNA of the CDR3 is TGTGCCAGCAGCAAGCGGCGGGATGTTGGAGAGCAGTACTTC. The whole variable domain, remainder taken from reference TRBV7-8 and TRBJ2-7, is GAGVSQSPRYKVAKRGQDVALRCDPISGHVSLFWYQQALGQGPEFLTYFQNEAQLDKSGLPSDRFFAERPEGSVSTLKIQRTQQEDSAVYLCASSKRRDVGEQYFGPGTRLTVT.

The genes are TRBV29-1 and TRBJ2-3; D not certain. Germline CDR1 is SQVTM and CDR2 is ANQGSEA. This CDR3 is built from 12 residues. V lost 0 bases and J lost 2, with 3 bases in between. The CDR3 sequence is CSVEDNTDTQYF. The DNA for the CDR3 is TGCAGCGTTGAAGATAACACAGATACGCAGTATTTT.

V and J are TRBV20-1 and TRBJ1-5; D remains ambiguous. Germline assignment: CDR1 DFQATT and CDR2 SNEGSKA (reference sequence). Trimming pared 0 bases from V and 7 bases from J, leaving 10 bases between. CDR3 length: 13 amino acids. CDR3 DNA sequence: TGCAGTGCTAGAGATCGAGGCAGACAGCCCCAGCATTTT. Translating it yields CSARDRGRQPQHF.

This clonotype has at least ten counts. The genes are TRBV27 and TRBJ2-7; 8 bases match TRBD2. This CDR3 comprises 14 residues. Per germline, CDR1 MNHEY and CDR2 SMNVEV (reference sequence). V shed 3 bases, J shed 6 bases, and the junction held 7 bases outside the gene matches. The CDR3 sequence: CASSFGRAFSEQYF. The CDR3 DNA reads TGTGCCAGCAGTTTCGGGAGGGCCTTCTCCGAGCAGTACTTC.

In this sample, this clonotype turned up a few times. The chain combines TRBV7-9 with TRBJ2-1; the match to TRBD2 covers 10 bases. V shed 4 bases and J 4 bases; nucleotides not matched to a gene: 10. Germline loops: CDR1 SEHNR, CDR2 FQNEAQ (reference sequence). CDR3 length equals 17 residues. In nucleotides, the CDR3 is TGTGCCAGCAGCTCCGGAGCAGCGGGAGGGCCGTACAATGAGCAGTTCTTC. It is translated as CASSSGAAGGPYNEQFF. The entire variable domain, with the rest obtained from reference TRBV7-9 and TRBJ2-1, is as follows: DTGVSQNPRHKITKRGQNVTFRCDPISEHNRLYWYRQTLGQGPEFLTYFQNEAQLEKSRLLSDRFSAERPKGSFSTLEIQRTEQGDSAMYLCASSSGAAGGPYNEQFFGPGTRLTVL.

This clonotype was counted at least ten times. The chain is built from TRBV11-2 and TRBJ1-5; weak D call: TRBD1 (5 bases). Trimming took 1 base from V and 5 from J, leaving 9 bases between them. The CDR3 has 14 amino acids. Germline V gene sequence: CDR1 SGHAT, CDR2 FQNNGV. CDR3: CASSLAGPDQPQHF. CDR3 coding DNA: TGTGCCAGCAGCTTAGCAGGGCCGGATCAGCCCCAGCATTTT.

This clonotype was observed a handful of times. This sequence joins TRBV4-1 and TRBJ2-1; 13 positions match TRBD2. CDR1 and CDR2 (germline): MGHRA, YSYEKL. The CDR3 is 17 residues long. Trimming cost V 1 base and J 9 bases; bases outside gene matches: 9. As DNA, the CDR3 is TGCGCCAGCAGCCAAGTCGGACTAGCGGGAGAACGGGGTGAGCAGTTCTTC. It yields the protein CASSQVGLAGERGEQFF.

Only a few counts were recorded for this clonotype. The gene calls are TRBV20-1 and TRBJ2-1, with 11 nucleotides matching TRBD2. The CDR3 is 16 residues long. Germline-derived CDR1 and CDR2 are DFQATT and SNEGSKA (reference sequence). Trimming took 3 bases from V and 3 from J; bases not matched to a gene: 7. CDR3 in DNA: TGCAGTGCTAGGGGCACTAGCGGGAGTAACTACAATGAGCAGTTCTTC. This codes for CSARGTSGSNYNEQFF.

The V and J genes are TRBV28 and TRBJ2-3; D is unclear. The J call may be faulty, since TRBJ1-5 better matches the DNA end. The CDR3 covers 16 residues. Germline V gives CDR1 MDHEN, CDR2 SYDVKM. The CDR3 here is CASSTPGLAGKDTQHF. Written as DNA, the CDR3 is TGTGCCAGCAGTACCCCAGGACTAGCGGGAAAAGATACGCAGCATTTT.

This clonotype came up many times. The chain joins TRBV5-1 to TRBJ2-7, with 8 bases that match TRBD1. Germline V CDR1 and CDR2: SGHRS, YFSETQ. Trimming removed 4 bases from V and 3 bases from J; junction bases left unmatched: 6. The CDR3 spans 14 residues. CDR3 protein: CASSVGTGIYEQYF. The DNA for the CDR3 is TGCGCCAGCAGCGTCGGGACAGGTATCTACGAGCAGTACTTC.

This clonotype was observed a handful of times. The CDR3 DNA sequence: TGTGCCAGCAGCGTGCGGGAGGTAGAGACCCAGTACTTC. Protein product: CASSVREVETQYF. The rearrangement links TRBV9 to TRBJ2-5, with 8 bases fitting TRBD2. V lost 2 bases, J lost 4 bases, and 1 base stayed unmatched. The CDR3 extends over 13 amino acids. Looked up from germline, CDR1 is SGDLS and CDR2 is YYNGEE.